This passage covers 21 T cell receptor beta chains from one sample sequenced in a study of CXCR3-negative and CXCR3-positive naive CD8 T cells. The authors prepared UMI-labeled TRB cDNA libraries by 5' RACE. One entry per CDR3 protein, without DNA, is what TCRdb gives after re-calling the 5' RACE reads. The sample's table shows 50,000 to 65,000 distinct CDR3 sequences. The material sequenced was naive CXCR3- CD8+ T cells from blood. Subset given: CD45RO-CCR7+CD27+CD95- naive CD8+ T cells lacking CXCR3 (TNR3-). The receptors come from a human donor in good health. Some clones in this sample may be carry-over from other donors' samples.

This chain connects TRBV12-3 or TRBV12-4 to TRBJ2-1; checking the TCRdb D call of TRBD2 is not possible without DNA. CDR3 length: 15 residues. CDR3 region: CASSLSGRAVNEQFF.

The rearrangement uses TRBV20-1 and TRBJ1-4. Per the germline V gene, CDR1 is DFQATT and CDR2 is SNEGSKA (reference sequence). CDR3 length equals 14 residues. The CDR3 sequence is CSAVDRDLREKLFF.

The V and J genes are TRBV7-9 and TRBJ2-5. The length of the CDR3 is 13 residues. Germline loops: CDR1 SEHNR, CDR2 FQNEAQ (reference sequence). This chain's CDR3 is CASSSRLKETQYF.

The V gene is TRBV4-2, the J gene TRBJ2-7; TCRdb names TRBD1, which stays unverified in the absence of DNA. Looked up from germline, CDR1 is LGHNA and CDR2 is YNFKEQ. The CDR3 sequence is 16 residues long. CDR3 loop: CASSQEPGTGPYEQYF.

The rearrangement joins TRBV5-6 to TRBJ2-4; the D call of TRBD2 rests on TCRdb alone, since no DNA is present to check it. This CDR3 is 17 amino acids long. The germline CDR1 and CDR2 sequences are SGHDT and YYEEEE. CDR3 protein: CASSLGSGGAPKNIQYF. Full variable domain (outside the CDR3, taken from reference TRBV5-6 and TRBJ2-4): DAGVTQSPTHLIKTRGQQVTLRCSPKSGHDTVSWYQQALGQGPQFIFQYYEEEERQRGNFPDRFSGHQFPNYSSELNVNALLLGDSALYLCASSLGSGGAPKNIQYFGAGTRLSVL.

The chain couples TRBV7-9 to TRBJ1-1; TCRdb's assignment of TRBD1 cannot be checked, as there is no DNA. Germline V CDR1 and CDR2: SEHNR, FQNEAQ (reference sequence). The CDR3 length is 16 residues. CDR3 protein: CASSPALAGEYTEAFF.

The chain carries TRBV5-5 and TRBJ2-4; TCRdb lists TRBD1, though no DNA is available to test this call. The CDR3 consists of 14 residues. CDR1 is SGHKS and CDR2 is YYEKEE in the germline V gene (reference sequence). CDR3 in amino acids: CASSSYDRGYIQYF.

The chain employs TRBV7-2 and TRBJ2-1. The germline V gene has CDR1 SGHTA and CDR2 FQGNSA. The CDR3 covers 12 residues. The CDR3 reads CASSPLYNEQFF.

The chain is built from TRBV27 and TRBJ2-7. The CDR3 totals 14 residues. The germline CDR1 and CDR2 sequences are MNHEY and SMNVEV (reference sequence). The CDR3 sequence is CASSFEFRAYEQYF.

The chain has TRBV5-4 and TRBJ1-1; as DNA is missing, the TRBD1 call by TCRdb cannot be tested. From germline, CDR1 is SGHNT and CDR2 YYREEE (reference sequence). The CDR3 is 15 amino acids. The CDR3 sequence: CASSPNWGGNTEAFF.

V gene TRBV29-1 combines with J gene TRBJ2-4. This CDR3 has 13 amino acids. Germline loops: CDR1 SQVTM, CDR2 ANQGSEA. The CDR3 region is CSARPDGKNIQYF. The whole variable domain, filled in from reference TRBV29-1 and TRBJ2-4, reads SAVISQKPSRDICQRGTSLTIQCQVDSQVTMMFWYRQQPGQSLTLIATANQGSEATYESGFVIDKFPISRPNLTFSTLTVSNMSPEDSSIYLCSARPDGKNIQYFGAGTRLSVL.

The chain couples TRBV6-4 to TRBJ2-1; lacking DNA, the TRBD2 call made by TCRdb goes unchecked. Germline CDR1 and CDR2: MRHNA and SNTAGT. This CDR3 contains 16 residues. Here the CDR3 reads CASSNLAGGPYNEQFF.

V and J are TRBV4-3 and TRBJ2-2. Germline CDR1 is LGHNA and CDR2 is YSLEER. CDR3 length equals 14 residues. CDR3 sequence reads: CASSQDPHTGELFF.

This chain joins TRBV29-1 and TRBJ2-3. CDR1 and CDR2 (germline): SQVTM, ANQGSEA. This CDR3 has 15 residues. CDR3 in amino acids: CSVDRPFTSTDTQYF.

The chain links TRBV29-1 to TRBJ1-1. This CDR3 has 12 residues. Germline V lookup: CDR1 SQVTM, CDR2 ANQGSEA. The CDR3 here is CSVETLNTEAFF.

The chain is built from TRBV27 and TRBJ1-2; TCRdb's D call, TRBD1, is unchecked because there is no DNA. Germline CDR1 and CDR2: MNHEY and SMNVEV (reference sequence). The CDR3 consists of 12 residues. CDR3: CARVPGQRGYTF.

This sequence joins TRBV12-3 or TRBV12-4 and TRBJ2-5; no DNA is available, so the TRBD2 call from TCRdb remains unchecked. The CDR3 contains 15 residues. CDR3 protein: CASSFRGGAGETQYF.

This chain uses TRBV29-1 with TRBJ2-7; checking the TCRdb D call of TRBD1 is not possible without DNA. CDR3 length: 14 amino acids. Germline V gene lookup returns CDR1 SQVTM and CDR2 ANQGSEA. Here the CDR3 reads CSVEDGGRNYEQYF.

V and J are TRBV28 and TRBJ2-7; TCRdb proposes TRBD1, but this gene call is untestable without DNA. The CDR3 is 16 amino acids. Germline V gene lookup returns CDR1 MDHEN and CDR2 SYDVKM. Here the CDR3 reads CASSLPRWGVTYEQYF.

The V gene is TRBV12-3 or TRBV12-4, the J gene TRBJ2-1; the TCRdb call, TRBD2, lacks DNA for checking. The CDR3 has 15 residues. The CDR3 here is CASSPAGGSYNEQFF.

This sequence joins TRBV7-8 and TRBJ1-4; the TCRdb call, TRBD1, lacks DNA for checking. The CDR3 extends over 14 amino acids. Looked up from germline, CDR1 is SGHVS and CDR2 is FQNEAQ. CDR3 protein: CASSFGQGAEKLFF. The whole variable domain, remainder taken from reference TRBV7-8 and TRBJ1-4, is GAGVSQSPRYKVAKRGQDVALRCDPISGHVSLFWYQQALGQGPEFLTYFQNEAQLDKSGLPSDRFFAERPEGSVSTLKIQRTQQEDSAVYLCASSFGQGAEKLFFGSGTQLSVL.